These T cell receptor beta chains were read from a single sample in a study of cytomegalovirus exposure and HLA in healthy donors. Clones were sequenced by immunoSEQ multiplex PCR, and TCRdb holds only the in-frame ones, with some missing. In the table there are roughly 69,000 clones, about three quarters of which are singletons. The sequenced material came from PBMCs. These receptors were collected from a man aged 18 to 29 in good health and CMV-seronegative. CDR3s include the opening cysteine and the closing phenylalanine or tryptophan. Fields, in order: CDR3 protein, CDR3 length, V gene.

CDR3aa: CASSLTGEPSNSPLHF
len: 16
v_gene: TRBV5-1

CDR3aa: CASSVVGGGGDTGELFF
len: 17
v_gene: TRBV9

CDR3aa: CASMGSSYEQYF
len: 12
v_gene: TRBV28

CDR3aa: CASSVRTSGNTGELFF
len: 16
v_gene: TRBV9

CDR3aa: CASSSQGFNSPLHF
len: 14
v_gene: TRBV11-2

CDR3aa: CASSLNGGTEAFF
len: 13
v_gene: TRBV7-6

CDR3aa: CASSYGAGGTDTQYF
len: 15
v_gene: TRBV6-5

CDR3aa: CASSVEGKDHEAFF
len: 14
v_gene: TRBV9

CDR3aa: CASSAETSSSEQFF
len: 14
v_gene: TRBV9

CDR3aa: CASSQQPQGAPGTNEQFF
len: 18
v_gene: TRBV4-2

CDR3aa: CASSEVAGGDSPLHF
len: 15
v_gene: TRBV19

CDR3aa: CASSSLGQGYTEAFF
len: 15
v_gene: TRBV5-4

CDR3aa: CSVHFSGANVLTF
len: 13
v_gene: TRBV29-1

CDR3aa: CASSFAGRAHEQYF
len: 14
v_gene: TRBV7-9

CDR3aa: CASSQAPWGGSYNEQFF
len: 17
v_gene: TRBV4-3

CDR3aa: CASSTPVAEKNTEAFF
len: 16
v_gene: TRBV19

CDR3aa: CASRSGQVIDGYTF
len: 14
v_gene: TRBV5-1

CDR3aa: CASSTSGGNQPQHF
len: 14
v_gene: TRBV19

CDR3aa: CASSSQFNSETQYF
len: 14
v_gene: TRBV11-2

CDR3aa: CAISKGDNIETQYF
len: 14
v_gene: TRBV10-3

CDR3aa: CASSLGRRVYKNYGYTF
len: 17
v_gene: TRBV13

CDR3aa: CASSLSRGYEQYF
len: 13
v_gene: TRBV28

CDR3aa: CASSLVTNEKLFF
len: 13
v_gene: TRBV7-9

CDR3aa: CATSRDQGVDYGYTF
len: 15
v_gene: TRBV15

CDR3aa: CAWSVLGGAEQFF
len: 13
v_gene: TRBV30

CDR3aa: CASSPIPVSPLHF
len: 13
v_gene: TRBV27

CDR3aa: CASSRVTGTGELFF
len: 14
v_gene: TRBV4-1

CDR3aa: CASSLGLGAGETQYF
len: 15
v_gene: TRBV4-1

CDR3aa: CASSKRTSGGAGAKNIQYF
len: 19
v_gene: TRBV19

CDR3aa: CASSIPGTGRAGELFF
len: 16
v_gene: TRBV19

CDR3aa: CASSSFSGGTLYNEQFF
len: 17
v_gene: TRBV7-9

CDR3aa: CASSTGTEAFF
len: 11
v_gene: TRBV6-5

CDR3aa: CASSLGTGLGEQYF
len: 14
v_gene: TRBV5-6

CDR3aa: CASSGPDTSSTDTQYF
len: 16
v_gene: TRBV5-1

CDR3aa: CASSDSSGGATGELFF
len: 16
v_gene: TRBV6-4

CDR3aa: CASSFLGTGEETQYF
len: 15
v_gene: TRBV6-6

CDR3aa: CASSLLWARVRQPQHF
len: 16
v_gene: TRBV28

CDR3aa: CAISEEGSGSPNYGYTF
len: 17
v_gene: TRBV10-3

CDR3aa: CASSLNRGLVDTQYF
len: 15
v_gene: TRBV5-1

CDR3aa: CASRTGGGMNTEAFF
len: 15
v_gene: TRBV2

CDR3aa: CAWSVGGLVGYTF
len: 13
v_gene: TRBV30

CDR3aa: CAWSEQGGSPLHF
len: 13
v_gene: TRBV30

CDR3aa: CASSLGQGENQPQHF
len: 15
v_gene: TRBV7-9

CDR3aa: CASSVVGRGDTEAFF
len: 15
v_gene: TRBV28

CDR3aa: CASSLAGRGRYNEQFF
len: 16
v_gene: TRBV5-4

CDR3aa: CASSRQGDTGELFF
len: 14
v_gene: TRBV6-5

CDR3aa: CASSIGTGQETQYF
len: 14
v_gene: TRBV19

CDR3aa: CASRPQGNTGELFF
len: 14
v_gene: TRBV6-5

CDR3aa: CAARGQTNSPLHF
len: 13
v_gene: TRBV28

CDR3aa: CASSLSGTGAGGNEQFF
len: 17
v_gene: TRBV5-1

CDR3aa: CASSFPVAGGITGELFF
len: 17
v_gene: TRBV11-2

CDR3aa: CASSRGGLAGAYNEQFF
len: 17
v_gene: TRBV4-1

CDR3aa: CASSPVGLAGDEDTQYF
len: 17
v_gene: TRBV28

CDR3aa: CASSRRGIGNTIYF
len: 14
v_gene: TRBV7-8

CDR3aa: CASSKDRGPYEQYF
len: 14
v_gene: TRBV5-1

CDR3aa: CASSLTPRASSYNEQFF
len: 17
v_gene: TRBV21-1

CDR3aa: CASSQAGQSSGNTIYF
len: 16
v_gene: TRBV4-1

CDR3aa: CASSFRETQYF
len: 11
v_gene: TRBV7-6